This section outlines one T cell receptor (beta chain) sequence together with its context. No antigen is known for it. Base qualities are not at hand, and no much larger clone is one base apart. This sample is drawn from a study of T cell changes during pregnancy in multiple sclerosis (dated by TCRdb to 2018 to 2020). General notes on the study: Changes in the T cell repertoire over the course of pregnancy were examined in this study in women with multiple sclerosis.

Based on the germline V gene (reference sequence), the CDR1 and CDR2 sequences are SEHNR and FQNEAQ. Inclusive of the bounding cysteine and phenylalanine, the CDR3 is 15 residues long. This entry keeps only the CDR3 DNA: 45 bases, framed from base 1. Trimming accounts for 6 bases at V and 6 bases at J, while the number of junction bases matched to no gene is 12. The method behind the library was the immunoSEQ multiplex PCR assay. TCRdb obtained this table from immuneACCESS and retained in-frame rearrangements with V and J assigned. These tables miss some clones; where compared with another copy, unresolved V genes account for less than half of the shortfall, and the remainder is unexplained. This sample comprises tens of thousands of clones, 94% of them detected only once. In total, the top ten clones hold about 1.6% of the sample.

Sequenced here: peripheral blood, sampled after pregnancy. The receptor comes from a female donor in good health, enrolled as a control in a pregnancy study. The rearranged segments are TRBV7-9 and TRBJ2-7; the junction holds 9 bases that match TRBD1. The DNA reads as follows: TGTGCCAGCAGTTCAACAGGGGGCGGGATGGGCGAGCAGTACTTC. Its amino acids are CASSSTGGGMGEQYF.